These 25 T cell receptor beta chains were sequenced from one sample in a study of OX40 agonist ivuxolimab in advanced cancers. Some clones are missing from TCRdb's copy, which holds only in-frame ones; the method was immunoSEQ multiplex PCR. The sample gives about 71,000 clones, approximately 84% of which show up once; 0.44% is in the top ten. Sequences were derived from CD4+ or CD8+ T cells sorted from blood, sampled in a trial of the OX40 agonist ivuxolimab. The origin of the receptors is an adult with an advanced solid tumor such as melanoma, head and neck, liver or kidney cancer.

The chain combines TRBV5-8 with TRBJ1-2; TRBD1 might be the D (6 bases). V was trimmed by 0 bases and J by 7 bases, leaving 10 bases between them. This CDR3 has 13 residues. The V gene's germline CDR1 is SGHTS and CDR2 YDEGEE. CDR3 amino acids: CASSLVQGLGYTF. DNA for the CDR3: TGTGCCAGCAGCTTGGTTCAGGGGCTTGGCTACACCTTC.

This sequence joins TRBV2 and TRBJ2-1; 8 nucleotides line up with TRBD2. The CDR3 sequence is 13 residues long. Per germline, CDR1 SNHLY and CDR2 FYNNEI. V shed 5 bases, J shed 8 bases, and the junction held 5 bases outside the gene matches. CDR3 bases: TGTGCCAGCAGTAATCGGGGGGGCTATGAGCAGTTCTTC. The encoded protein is CASSNRGGYEQFF.

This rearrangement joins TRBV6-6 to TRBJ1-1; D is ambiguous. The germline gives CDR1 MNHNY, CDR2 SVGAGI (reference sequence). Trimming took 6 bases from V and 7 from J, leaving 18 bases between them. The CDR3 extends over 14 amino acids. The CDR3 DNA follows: TGTGCCAGCAGACCCTCTGGGAGGGATGGTGAAGCTTTCTTT. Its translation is CASRPSGRDGEAFF.

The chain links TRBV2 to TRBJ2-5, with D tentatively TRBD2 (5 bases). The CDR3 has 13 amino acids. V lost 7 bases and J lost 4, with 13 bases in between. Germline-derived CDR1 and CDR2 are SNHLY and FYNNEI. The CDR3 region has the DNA TGTGCCAGCAAGGTCGGACTCAGAGAGACCCAGTACTTC. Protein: CASKVGLRETQYF.

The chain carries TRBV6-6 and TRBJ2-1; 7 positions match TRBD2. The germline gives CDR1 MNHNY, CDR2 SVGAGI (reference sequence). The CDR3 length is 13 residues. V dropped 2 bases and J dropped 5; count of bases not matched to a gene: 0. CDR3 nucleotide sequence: TGTGCCAGCAGTTACACTAGCGACAATGAGCAGTTCTTC. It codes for CASSYTSDNEQFF.

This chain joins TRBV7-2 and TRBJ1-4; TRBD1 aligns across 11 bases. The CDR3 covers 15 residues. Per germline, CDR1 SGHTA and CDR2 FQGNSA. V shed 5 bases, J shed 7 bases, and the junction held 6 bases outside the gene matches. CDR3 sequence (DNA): TGTGCCAGCAGCATCAGGACAGGGGGCGTTGAAAAACTGTTTTTT. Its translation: CASSIRTGGVEKLFF.

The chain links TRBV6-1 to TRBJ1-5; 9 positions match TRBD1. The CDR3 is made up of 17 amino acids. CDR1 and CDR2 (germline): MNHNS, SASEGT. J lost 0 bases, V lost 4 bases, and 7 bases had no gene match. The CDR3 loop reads CASSGGTGLDSNQPQHF. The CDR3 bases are TGTGCCAGCAGTGGTGGGACAGGGCTGGATAGCAATCAGCCCCAGCATTTT.

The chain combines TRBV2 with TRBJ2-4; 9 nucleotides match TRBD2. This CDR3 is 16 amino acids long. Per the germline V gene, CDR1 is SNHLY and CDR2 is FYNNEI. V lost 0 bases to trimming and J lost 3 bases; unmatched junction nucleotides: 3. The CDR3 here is CASSEAGREGKNIQYF. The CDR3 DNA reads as TGTGCCAGCAGTGAAGCGGGGCGGGAGGGCAAAAACATTCAGTACTTC. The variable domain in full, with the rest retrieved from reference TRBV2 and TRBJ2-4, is EPEVTQTPSHQVTQMGQEVILRCVPISNHLYFYWYRQILGQKVEFLVSFYNNEISEKSEIFDDQFSVERPDGSNFTLKIRSTKLEDSAMYFCASSEAGREGKNIQYFGAGTRLSVL.

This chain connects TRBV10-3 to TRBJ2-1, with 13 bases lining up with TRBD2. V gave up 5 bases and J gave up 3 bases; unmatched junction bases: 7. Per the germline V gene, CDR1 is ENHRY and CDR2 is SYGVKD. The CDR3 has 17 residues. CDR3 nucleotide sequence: TGTGCCATCAGTCAAGGGGGACTAGCGGGGAACTACAATGAGCAGTTCTTC. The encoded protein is CAISQGGLAGNYNEQFF.

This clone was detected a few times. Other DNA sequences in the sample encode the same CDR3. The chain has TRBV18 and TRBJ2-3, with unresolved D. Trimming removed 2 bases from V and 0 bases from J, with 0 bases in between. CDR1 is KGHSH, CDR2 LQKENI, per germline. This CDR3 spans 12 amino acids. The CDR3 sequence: CASSPSTDTQYF. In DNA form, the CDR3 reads TGTGCCAGCTCACCAAGCACAGATACGCAGTATTTT. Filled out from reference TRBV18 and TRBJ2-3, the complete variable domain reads NAGVMQNPRHLVRRRGQEARLRCSPMKGHSHVYWYRQLPEEGLKFMVYLQKENIIDESGMPKERFSAEFPKEGPSILRIQQVVRGDSAAYFCASSPSTDTQYFGPGTRLTVL.

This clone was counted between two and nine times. CDR3 residues: CASSFTGSNQPQHF. For the CDR3, the DNA is TGTGCCAGCAGCTTCACGGGTAGCAATCAGCCCCAGCATTTT. The rearrangement joins TRBV5-6 to TRBJ1-5; D is uncertain. In germline, CDR1 is SGHDT, CDR2 YYEEEE. This CDR3 has 14 amino acids. V was cut by 2 bases and J by 0 bases, with 6 bases left in between.

CDR3 DNA sequence: TGTGCCAGTAGTACAGGACTACAGACCTACAATGAGCAGTTCTTC. It encodes CASSTGLQTYNEQFF. The chain has TRBV19 and TRBJ2-1, with D possibly matching TRBD2 (6 bases). Germline assignment: CDR1 LNHDA and CDR2 SQIVND (reference sequence). The length of the CDR3 is 15 residues. V shed 4 bases and J shed 2 bases, with 12 bases lying between them. Variable domain in full (rest from reference TRBV19 and TRBJ2-1): DGGITQSPKYLFRKEGQNVTLSCEQNLNHDAMYWYRQDPGQGLRLIYYSQIVNDFQKGDIAEGYSVSREKKESFPLTVTSAQKNPTAFYLCASSTGLQTYNEQFFGPGTRLTVL.

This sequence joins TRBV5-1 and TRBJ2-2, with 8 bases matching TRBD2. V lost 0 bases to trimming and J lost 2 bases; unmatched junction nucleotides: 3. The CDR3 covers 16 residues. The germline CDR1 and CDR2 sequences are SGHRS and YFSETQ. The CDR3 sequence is CASSLASGRNTGELFF. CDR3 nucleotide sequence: TGCGCCAGCAGCTTGGCCAGCGGGAGAAACACCGGGGAGCTGTTTTTT.

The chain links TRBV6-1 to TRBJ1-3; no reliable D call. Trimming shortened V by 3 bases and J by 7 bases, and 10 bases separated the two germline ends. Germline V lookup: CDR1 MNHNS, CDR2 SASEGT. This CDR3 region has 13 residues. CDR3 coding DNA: TGTGCCAGCAGTGAGGTTGGGTTCAACACCATATATTTT. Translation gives CASSEVGFNTIYF.

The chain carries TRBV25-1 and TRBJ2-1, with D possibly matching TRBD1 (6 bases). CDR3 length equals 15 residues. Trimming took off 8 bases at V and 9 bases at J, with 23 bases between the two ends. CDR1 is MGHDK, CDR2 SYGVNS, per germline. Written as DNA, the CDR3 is TGTGCCAGCTCCACCCCGACAGGCTCTGGCGTTGAGCAGTTCTTC. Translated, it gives CASSTPTGSGVEQFF.

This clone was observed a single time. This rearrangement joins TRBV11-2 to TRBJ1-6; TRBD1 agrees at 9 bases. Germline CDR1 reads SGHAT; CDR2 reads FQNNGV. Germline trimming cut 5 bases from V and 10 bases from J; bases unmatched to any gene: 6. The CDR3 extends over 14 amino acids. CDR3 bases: TGTGCCAGCAGCCCGGGGGACAGGGAATCACCCCTCCACTTT. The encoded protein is CASSPGDRESPLHF. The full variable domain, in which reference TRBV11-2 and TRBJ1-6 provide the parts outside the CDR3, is EAGVAQSPRYKIIEKRQSVAFWCNPISGHATLYWYQQILGQGPKLLIQFQNNGVVDDSQLPKDRFSAERLKGVDSTLKIQPAKLEDSAVYLCASSPGDRESPLHFGNGTRLTVT.

This CDR3 is CASSFMGQGNTEAFF. The CDR3 coding sequence is TGTGCCAGCAGCTTTATGGGACAGGGGAACACTGAAGCTTTCTTT. The rearrangement joins TRBV11-2 to TRBJ1-1; 9 bases are a match to TRBD1. Germline assignment: CDR1 SGHAT and CDR2 FQNNGV. J was trimmed by 1 base and V by 3 bases; bases with no gene match: 3. The CDR3 covers 15 residues.

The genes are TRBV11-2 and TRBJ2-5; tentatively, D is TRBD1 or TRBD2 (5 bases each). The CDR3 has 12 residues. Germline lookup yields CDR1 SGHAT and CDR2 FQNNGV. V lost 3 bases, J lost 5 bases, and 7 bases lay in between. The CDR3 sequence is CASSLGVETQYF. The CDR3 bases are TGTGCCAGCAGCTTGGGGGTGGAGACCCAGTACTTC.

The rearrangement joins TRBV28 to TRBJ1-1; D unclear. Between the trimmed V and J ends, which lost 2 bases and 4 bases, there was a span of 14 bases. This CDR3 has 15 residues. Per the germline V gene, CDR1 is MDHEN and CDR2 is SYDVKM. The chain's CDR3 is CASSLIGEGRTEAFF. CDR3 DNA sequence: TGTGCCAGCAGTTTAATCGGGGAGGGTCGCACTGAAGCTTTCTTT.

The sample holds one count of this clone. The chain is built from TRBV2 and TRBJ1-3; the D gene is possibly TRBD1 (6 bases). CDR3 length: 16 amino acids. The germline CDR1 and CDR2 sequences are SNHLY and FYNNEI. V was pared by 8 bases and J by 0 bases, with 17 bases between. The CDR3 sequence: CASRGRGTYSGNTIYF. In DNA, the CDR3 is TGTGCCAGCCGTGGCAGGGGAACCTACTCTGGAAACACCATATATTTT. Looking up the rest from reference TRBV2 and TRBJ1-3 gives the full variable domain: EPEVTQTPSHQVTQMGQEVILRCVPISNHLYFYWYRQILGQKVEFLVSFYNNEISEKSEIFDDQFSVERPDGSNFTLKIRSTKLEDSAMYFCASRGRGTYSGNTIYFGEGSWLTVV.

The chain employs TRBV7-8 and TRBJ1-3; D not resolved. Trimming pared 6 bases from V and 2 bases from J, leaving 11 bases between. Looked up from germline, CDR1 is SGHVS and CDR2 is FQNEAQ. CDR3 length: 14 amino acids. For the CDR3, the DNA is TGTGCCAGCAGTCCTGACATCGCTGGAAACACCATATATTTT. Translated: CASSPDIAGNTIYF. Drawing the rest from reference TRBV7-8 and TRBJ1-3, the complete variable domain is GAGVSQSPRYKVAKRGQDVALRCDPISGHVSLFWYQQALGQGPEFLTYFQNEAQLDKSGLPSDRFFAERPEGSVSTLKIQRTQQEDSAVYLCASSPDIAGNTIYFGEGSWLTVV.

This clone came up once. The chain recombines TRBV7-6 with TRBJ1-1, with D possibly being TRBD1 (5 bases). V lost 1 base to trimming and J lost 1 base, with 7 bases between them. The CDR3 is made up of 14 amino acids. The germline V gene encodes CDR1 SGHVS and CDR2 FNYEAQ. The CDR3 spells CASSLGTGNTEAFF. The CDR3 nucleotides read TGTGCCAGCAGCTTAGGTACAGGGAACACTGAAGCTTTCTTT.

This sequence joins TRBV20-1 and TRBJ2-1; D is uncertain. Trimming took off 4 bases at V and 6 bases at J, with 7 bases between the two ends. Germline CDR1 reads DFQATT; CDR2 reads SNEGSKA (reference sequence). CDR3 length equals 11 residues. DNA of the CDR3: TGCAGTGCTACCCGACTCAATGAGCAGTTCTTC. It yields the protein CSATRLNEQFF.

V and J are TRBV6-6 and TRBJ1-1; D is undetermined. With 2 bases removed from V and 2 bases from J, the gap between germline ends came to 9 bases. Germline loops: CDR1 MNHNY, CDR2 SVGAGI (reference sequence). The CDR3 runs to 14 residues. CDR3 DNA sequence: TGTGCCAGCAGTTACGGGCGAGTCAACACTGAAGCTTTCTTT. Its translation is CASSYGRVNTEAFF.

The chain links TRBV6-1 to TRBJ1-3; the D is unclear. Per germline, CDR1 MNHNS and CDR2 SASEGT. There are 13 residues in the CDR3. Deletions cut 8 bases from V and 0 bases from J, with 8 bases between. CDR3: CASRTVSGNTIYF. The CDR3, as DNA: TGTGCCAGCCGCACGGTCTCTGGAAACACCATATATTTT.